The T cell receptor beta chain under discussion was sequenced for a study of T cell changes during pregnancy in multiple sclerosis. Data came from immunoSEQ multiplex PCR; TCRdb stores just in-frame clones and leaves some out. The data show about 42,000 clones, approximately 92% seen once. V gave up 6 bases and J gave up 4 bases, with 16 bases separating them. The CDR3 is 15 amino acids. Germline CDR1 is LNHDA and CDR2 is SQIVND (reference sequence). This clone was seen just once. V usage is TRBV19 and J usage is TRBJ2-1; D is perhaps TRBD1 (5 bases). The clonotype comes from a female donor in good health, enrolled as a control in a pregnancy study. The specimen was CD4+ T cells from peripheral blood mononuclear cells, collected after pregnancy. Written as DNA, the CDR3 is TGTGCCAGTAGCGACCTGACAGTGATATACAATGAGCAGTTCTTC. Translation: CASSDLTVIYNEQFF.